This section outlines one T cell receptor (beta chain) sequence together with its context. The data were taken from a study of blood T cell repertoires in COVID-19. In terms of age and location, participants ranged from about 18 to 95 years and lived in under 30 US areas. Looked up from germline, CDR1 is SEHNR and CDR2 is FQNEAQ (reference sequence). The CDR3 contains 16 residues. Trimming cost V 6 bases and J 5 bases, with 19 bases left between them. Original processing notes: Reference gene primer amplification gave estimated nucleated cell counts. The repertoire was sequenced with immunoSEQ multiplex PCR; TCRdb's copy has only in-frame clones and lacks some. The V and J calls and clone size come from that table; D and trimming were worked out from the DNA. In the table there are around 250,000 clones, 90% to 95% of which are singletons.

This clonotype was sampled from a human donor in a cohort exposed to, infected with or recovered from COVID-19 (not recorded which). The donor label of this sample is uncertain. The sample was PBMCs or T cells enriched from blood (not recorded which). V is TRBV7-9 and J is TRBJ1-4; TRBD1 is a possible D gene (5 bases). The CDR3 DNA follows: TGTGCCAGCAGGAGAGGAGCAGGGCCCTTAAATGAAAAACTGTTTTTT. Encoded protein: CASRRGAGPLNEKLFF.